The T cell receptor (beta chain) under discussion was sequenced for a study of beta chain features in type 1 diabetes. This clone was picked up a small number of times. Antigen: not known. Findings and caveats of the study: The similarity of naive, central memory and Treg TCRB repertoires appeared greater among patients than among healthy donors.

The CDR3 runs 14 residues. CDR1 is SGHNT, CDR2 YYREEE, per germline (reference sequence). Trimming stripped 0 bases from V and 4 bases from J, with 10 bases between. Every bit of the isolated RNA underwent reverse transcription, so sequencing read expressed TCRB transcripts. Only in-frame clones appear in the TCRdb table, and some are missing; sequencing was by immunoSEQ multiplex PCR. This sample has approximately 340,000 clones, with over 13% found just once. Via the markers CD45RO/CCR7/CD25/CD127/CD95/CD27, stem cell-like memory, regulatory, central memory and naive CD4+ cells were sorted. The rearrangement joins TRBV5-4 to TRBJ1-2; D not certain. This receptor was obtained from a woman younger than 30 in good health. Sequenced: naive CD4+ T cells from blood. The CDR3 is CASSLEQPRYGYTF. The CDR3 DNA sequence: TGTGCCAGCAGCTTGGAACAGCCTCGCTATGGCTACACCTTC.